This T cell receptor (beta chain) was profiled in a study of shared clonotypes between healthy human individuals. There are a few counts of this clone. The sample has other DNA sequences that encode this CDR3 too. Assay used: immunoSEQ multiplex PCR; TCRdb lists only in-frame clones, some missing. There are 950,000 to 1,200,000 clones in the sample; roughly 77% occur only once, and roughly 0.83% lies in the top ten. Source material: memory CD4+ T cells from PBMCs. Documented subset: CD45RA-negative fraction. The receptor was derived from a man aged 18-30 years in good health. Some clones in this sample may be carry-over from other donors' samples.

In DNA, the CDR3 is TGTGCCAGCAGTTTTGGGGACTTCACAGATACGCAGTATTTT. Its translation: CASSFGDFTDTQYF. V usage is TRBV27 and J usage is TRBJ2-3; D is perhaps TRBD2 (6 bases). V was pared by 3 bases and J by 2 bases, with 9 bases between. Germline assignment: CDR1 MNHEY and CDR2 SMNVEV (reference sequence). The CDR3 is 14 amino acids.